This TCR beta chain emerged from a study of T cell changes during pregnancy in multiple sclerosis (dated by TCRdb to between 2017 and 2020). Concerning the study at large: Changes in the T cell repertoire over the course of pregnancy were examined in this study in women with multiple sclerosis.

V has 4 bases trimmed and J has 2 bases trimmed; junction bases matching no gene number 9. Counted from cysteine to phenylalanine, this CDR3 has 16 amino acids. The read is trimmed to its CDR3 DNA, 48 bases read in frame from base 1. According to the germline V gene, CDR1 reads SGHRS and CDR2 reads YFSETQ. Libraries were made using the immunoSEQ multiplex PCR assay. This is the immuneACCESS table as TCRdb keeps it, with only in-frame sequences that have V and J called. A part of the clones is gone; compared with another copy, unresolved V genes explain less than half, and the rest is unexplained. The sample data list about 77,000 clones, and about 89% of these were observed just once. Jointly, the top ten make up 1.9% of the sample. This clone showed up just once. Its specific antigen is unknown. One base away there is no much larger clone; base qualities are not given.

The TCR originated in a female donor with multiple sclerosis, enrolled in a pregnancy study. The rearranged chain carries TRBV5-1 and TRBJ2-3; TRBD1 agrees with 8 junctional bases. Source: peripheral blood, taken before pregnancy. The CDR3 amino acid sequence is: CASSLETTGDTDTQYF. The sequenced DNA is TGCGCCAGCAGCCTCGAAACGACAGGGGACACAGATACGCAGTATTTT.